The 13 T cell receptor beta chains given below trace back to one sample, sequenced in a study of blood T cell repertoires in COVID-19. Using immunoSEQ multiplex PCR, the repertoire was profiled, and TCRdb retains in-frame clones only, with some absent. The sample contains more than 85,000 clones, around 80% of which appear only once. The sequencing input was peripheral blood. Receptors originate from a man in his 70s with acute or convalescent COVID-19.

The chain employs TRBV28 and TRBJ1-1; D gene uncertain. The CDR3 loop spans 13 amino acids. Deletions cut 2 bases from V and 14 bases from J, with 18 bases between. The germline V gene encodes CDR1 MDHEN and CDR2 SYDVKM. As DNA, the CDR3 is TGTGCCAGCAGTTTACAGCTTCGGCAGGCCATATTCTTT. Its translation: CASSLQLRQAIFF.

The chain recombines TRBV28 with TRBJ2-3; the D gene is possibly TRBD2 (5 bases). CDR1 and CDR2 from the germline V gene are MDHEN and SYDVKM. The CDR3 contains 15 residues. Between the trimmed V and J ends, which lost 5 bases and 2 bases, there was a span of 14 bases. The CDR3 DNA follows: TGTGCCAGCAGTGTACACTTCCGGGACACAGATACGCAGTATTTT. It codes for CASSVHFRDTDTQYF.

The rearrangement links TRBV11-1 to TRBJ2-7; 8 nucleotides line up with TRBD1. Germline CDR1 and CDR2: SGHAT and FQDESV (reference sequence). There are 15 residues in the CDR3. The trim removed 6 bases at V and 0 bases at J, leaving 7 bases unmatched. The CDR3 loop reads CASSLSGQASYEQYF. The CDR3 coding sequence is TGTGCCAGCAGTTTATCGGGACAGGCCTCCTACGAGCAGTACTTC.

This chain joins TRBV3-1 (or the pseudogene TRBV3-2) and TRBJ2-2; 8 nucleotides align to TRBD2. Trimming cost V 4 bases and J 9 bases; bases outside gene matches: 10. Germline V gene lookup returns CDR1 LGHDT and CDR2 YNNKEL (reference sequence). This CDR3 has 15 amino acids. The CDR3 protein is CASSPTGTRGRELFF. The CDR3 DNA is TGTGCCAGCAGCCCTACCGGGACTAGAGGCCGGGAGCTGTTTTTT.

In nucleotides, the CDR3 is TGTGCCAGCAGTAGCCACGGGGTCCCCCAAGAGACCCAGTACTTC. This translates into CASSSHGVPQETQYF. This chain links TRBV28 with TRBJ2-5, with a possible D match to TRBD2 (5 bases). The CDR3 runs 15 residues. Germline loops: CDR1 MDHEN, CDR2 SYDVKM. Between the trimmed V and J ends, which lost 5 bases and 1 base, there was a span of 14 bases. Full variable domain (rest looked up from reference TRBV28 and TRBJ2-5): DVKVTQSSRYLVKRTGEKVFLECVQDMDHENMFWYRQDPGLGLRLIYFSYDVKMKEKGDIPEGYSVSREKKERFSLILESASTNQTSMYLCASSSHGVPQETQYFGPGTRLLVL.

The rearrangement joins TRBV7-9 to TRBJ2-6; D remains ambiguous. Germline CDR1 is SEHNR and CDR2 is FQNEAQ (reference sequence). The V gene lost 0 bases and the J gene lost 2 bases, with 5 bases spanning the gap. The CDR3 is made up of 15 amino acids. For the CDR3, the DNA is TGTGCCAGCAGCTTAGCGCAGGCTGGGGCCAACGTCCTGACTTTC. Translated: CASSLAQAGANVLTF. Drawing the rest from reference TRBV7-9 and TRBJ2-6, the complete variable domain is DTGVSQNPRHKITKRGQNVTFRCDPISEHNRLYWYRQTLGQGPEFLTYFQNEAQLEKSRLLSDRFSAERPKGSFSTLEIQRTEQGDSAMYLCASSLAQAGANVLTFGAGSRLTVL.

This chain joins TRBV19 and TRBJ2-1; 14 positions match TRBD2. The CDR3 contains 16 residues. Trimming took 5 bases from V and 4 from J; bases not matched to a gene: 4. Germline assignment: CDR1 LNHDA and CDR2 SQIVND (reference sequence). CDR3 bases: TGTGCCAGTAGTCTCGGGACTAGCGGGGGATACAATGAGCAGTTCTTC. It yields the protein CASSLGTSGGYNEQFF.

The chain uses TRBV19 and TRBJ1-4; a weak D match, TRBD1 (6 bases). This CDR3 has 15 amino acids. Germline V gene data show CDR1 as LNHDA and CDR2 as SQIVND (reference sequence). The ends were cut back, 10 bases at V and 0 bases at J, with 15 bases in the middle. CDR3 amino acids: CATAWTVATNEKLFF. CDR3 sequence (DNA): TGTGCCACTGCTTGGACAGTCGCAACTAATGAAAAACTGTTTTTT.

This clone has at least ten counts. The chain employs TRBV18 and TRBJ2-7, with D uncertain. CDR3 size: 11 residues. Per germline, CDR1 KGHSH and CDR2 LQKENI. Deletions cut 3 bases from V and 5 bases from J, with 5 bases between. This CDR3 is CASSPLNEQYF. The CDR3 DNA sequence: TGTGCCAGCTCACCTCTAAACGAGCAGTACTTC.

This rearrangement joins TRBV7-9 to TRBJ1-3; D remains ambiguous. Germline assignment: CDR1 SEHNR and CDR2 FQNEAQ (reference sequence). This CDR3 has 14 residues. V was cut by 5 bases and J by 0 bases, with 8 bases left in between. The CDR3 coding sequence is TGTGCCAGCAGCCCCGTGGCCTCTGGAAACACCATATATTTT. It yields the protein CASSPVASGNTIYF.

The V call is TRBV29-1, the J call TRBJ2-1; the match to TRBD2 covers 8 bases. This CDR3 is 13 amino acids long. Germline V gives CDR1 SQVTM, CDR2 ANQGSEA. Trimming removed 8 bases from V and 2 bases from J; junction bases left unmatched: 5. The CDR3: CSLSGRPYNEQFF. The DNA of the CDR3 is TGCAGCCTAAGCGGGAGACCCTACAATGAGCAGTTCTTC.

This clone has a single count. This chain joins TRBV15 and TRBJ2-7, with no clear D. The V end was cut by 1 base, the J end by 0 bases, with 10 bases between. Germline CDR1 is LNHNV and CDR2 is YYDKDF (reference sequence). The CDR3 extends over 15 amino acids. In DNA form, the CDR3 reads TGTGCCACCAGCAGAGTAGTAGAGAGCTCCTACGAGCAGTACTTC. Amino acids: CATSRVVESSYEQYF.

The chain carries TRBV4-2 and TRBJ1-2; D may be TRBD1 (6 bases). Between the trimmed V and J ends, which lost 0 bases and 2 bases, there was a span of 10 bases. The length of the CDR3 is 15 residues. CDR1 is LGHNA and CDR2 is YNFKEQ in the germline V gene. CDR3 DNA sequence: TGTGCCAGCAGCCAAGATACAGGGCGAAACTATGGCTACACCTTC. Its protein is CASSQDTGRNYGYTF.